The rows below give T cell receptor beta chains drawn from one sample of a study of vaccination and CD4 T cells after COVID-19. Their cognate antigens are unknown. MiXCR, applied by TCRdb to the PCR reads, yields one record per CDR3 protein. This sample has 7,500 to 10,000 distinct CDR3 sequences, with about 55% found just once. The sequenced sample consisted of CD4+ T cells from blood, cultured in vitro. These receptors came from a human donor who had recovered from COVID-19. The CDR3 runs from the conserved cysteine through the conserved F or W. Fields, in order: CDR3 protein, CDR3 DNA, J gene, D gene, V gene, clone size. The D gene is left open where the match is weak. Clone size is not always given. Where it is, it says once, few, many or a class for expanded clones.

CDR3 protein: CASSSAGRSTEAFF
CDR3 DNA: TGCGCCAGCAGTTCGGCAGGGCGGTCCACTGAAGCTTTCTTT
J gene: TRBJ1-1
D gene: -
V gene: TRBV5-1
clone size: -

CDR3 protein: CSARREAVQSNLTGELFF
CDR3 DNA: TGCAGTGCTAGACGGGAGGCGGTCCAATCCAACCTCACCGGGGAGCTGTTTTTT
J gene: TRBJ2-2
D gene: TRBD2
V gene: TRBV20-1
clone size: -

CDR3 protein: CASSERLRGFTEAFF
CDR3 DNA: TGTGCCAGCAGTGAGAGGCTACGGGGCTTCACTGAAGCTTTCTTT
J gene: TRBJ1-1
D gene: -
V gene: TRBV2
clone size: -

CDR3 protein: CASSSRGRGYTF
CDR3 DNA: TGTGCCAGCAGCTCTCGGGGACGGGGCTACACCTTC
J gene: TRBJ1-2
D gene: -
V gene: TRBV2
clone size: few

CDR3 protein: CASCVGTNTGELFF
CDR3 DNA: TGTGCCAGTTGCGTCGGGACGAACACCGGGGAGCTGTTTTTT
J gene: TRBJ2-2
D gene: -
V gene: TRBV19
clone size: -

CDR3 protein: CASRRDGRRNTIYF
CDR3 DNA: TGTGCCAGCAGAAGGGACGGCCGGCGGAACACCATATATTTT
J gene: TRBJ1-3
D gene: -
V gene: TRBV6-1
clone size: medium-sized

CDR3 protein: CASSSRGTEAFF
CDR3 DNA: TGTGCCAGCAGCTCCCGTGGGACTGAAGCTTTCTTT
J gene: TRBJ1-1
D gene: -
V gene: TRBV5-4
clone size: -

CDR3 protein: CASSRPPDRADTQYF
CDR3 DNA: TGTGCCAGCAGCAGGCCCCCGGATAGAGCAGATACGCAGTATTTT
J gene: TRBJ2-3
D gene: -
V gene: TRBV25-1
clone size: -

CDR3 protein: CASSSRGDSGNTIYF
CDR3 DNA: TGTGCCAGCAGTTCCAGGGGGGACTCTGGAAACACCATATATTTT
J gene: TRBJ1-3
D gene: TRBD1
V gene: TRBV28
clone size: -

CDR3 protein: CASSTSSGSYEQYF
CDR3 DNA: TGCGCCAGCAGTACGTCTAGCGGCTCCTACGAGCAGTACTTC
J gene: TRBJ2-7
D gene: TRBD2
V gene: TRBV10-2
clone size: -

CDR3 protein: CASSQVEGPQGGYTF
CDR3 DNA: TGCGCCAGCAGCCAAGTTGAAGGACCCCAGGGGGGCTACACCTTC
J gene: TRBJ1-2
D gene: -
V gene: TRBV4-3
clone size: -

CDR3 protein: CASRWGGPGEQYF
CDR3 DNA: TGTGCCAGCCGTTGGGGGGGACCCGGCGAGCAGTACTTC
J gene: TRBJ2-7
D gene: TRBD2
V gene: TRBV25-1
clone size: -

CDR3 protein: CASSIQRGPQETQYF
CDR3 DNA: TGTGCCAGTAGTATTCAGCGGGGGCCCCAAGAGACCCAGTACTTC
J gene: TRBJ2-5
D gene: TRBD2
V gene: TRBV19
clone size: -

CDR3 protein: CSVRGRLWNTEAFF
CDR3 DNA: TGCAGCGTTCGAGGAAGGTTGTGGAACACTGAAGCTTTCTTT
J gene: TRBJ1-1
D gene: -
V gene: TRBV29-1
clone size: medium-sized

CDR3 protein: CATASQGRGTEAFF
CDR3 DNA: TGTGCCACCGCCTCGCAGGGGCGCGGCACTGAAGCTTTCTTT
J gene: TRBJ1-1
D gene: -
V gene: TRBV2
clone size: few

CDR3 protein: CASSLRGQGGNQPQHF
CDR3 DNA: TGTGCCAGCAGCTTACGAGGACAGGGGGGCAATCAGCCCCAGCATTTT
J gene: TRBJ1-5
D gene: TRBD1
V gene: TRBV7-2
clone size: -

CDR3 protein: CASSLAQLGLETQYF
CDR3 DNA: TGTGCCAGCAGCTTAGCGCAGTTGGGGTTGGAGACCCAGTACTTC
J gene: TRBJ2-5
D gene: -
V gene: TRBV7-2
clone size: -

CDR3 protein: CASSPRDSYNSPLHF
CDR3 DNA: TGTGCCAGCAGCCCCCGGGACAGTTATAATTCACCCCTCCACTTT
J gene: TRBJ1-6
D gene: TRBD1
V gene: TRBV7-2
clone size: -

CDR3 protein: CASSLAGDRGGEQYF
CDR3 DNA: TGCGCCAGCAGCTTGGCCGGGGACAGGGGTGGCGAGCAGTACTTC
J gene: TRBJ2-7
D gene: TRBD1
V gene: TRBV5-1
clone size: once

CDR3 protein: CASKGGWGSYEQYF
CDR3 DNA: TGTGCCAGCAAAGGGGGCTGGGGATCCTACGAGCAGTACTTC
J gene: TRBJ2-7
D gene: TRBD1
V gene: TRBV6-1
clone size: -

CDR3 protein: CASSLGSTDTQYF
CDR3 DNA: TGTGCCAGCAGCTTAGGTAGCACAGATACGCAGTATTTT
J gene: TRBJ2-3
D gene: -
V gene: TRBV7-9
clone size: large

CDR3 protein: CASSQVYNQPQHF
CDR3 DNA: TGTGCCAGTAGTCAGGTTTACAATCAGCCCCAGCATTTT
J gene: TRBJ1-5
D gene: -
V gene: TRBV19
clone size: -

CDR3 protein: CASSLFDVAPYEQYF
CDR3 DNA: TGTGCCAGCAGCTTATTTGATGTTGCCCCCTACGAGCAGTACTTC
J gene: TRBJ2-7
D gene: -
V gene: TRBV11-2
clone size: -

CDR3 protein: CSARDFRTGNTEAFF
CDR3 DNA: TGCAGTGCTAGAGATTTCCGGACAGGGAACACTGAAGCTTTCTTT
J gene: TRBJ1-1
D gene: TRBD1
V gene: TRBV20-1
clone size: -

CDR3 protein: CASSLMVQGAGGANVLTF
CDR3 DNA: TGCGCCAGCAGCTTGATGGTGCAGGGGGCGGGAGGGGCCAACGTCCTGACTTTC
J gene: TRBJ2-6
D gene: TRBD1
V gene: TRBV5-1
clone size: -

CDR3 protein: CSARVGASRTGELFF
CDR3 DNA: TGCAGTGCTAGAGTAGGGGCCTCGCGCACCGGGGAGCTGTTTTTT
J gene: TRBJ2-2
D gene: -
V gene: TRBV20-1
clone size: once

CDR3 protein: CASTARDRGFGYTF
CDR3 DNA: TGTGCCAGTACCGCTCGGGACAGGGGGTTCGGCTACACCTTC
J gene: TRBJ1-2
D gene: TRBD1
V gene: TRBV19
clone size: -

CDR3 protein: CASSTAPLTGLGNTIYF
CDR3 DNA: TGTGCCAGCAGCACGGCACCTCTGACAGGGCTTGGAAACACCATATATTTT
J gene: TRBJ1-3
D gene: TRBD1
V gene: TRBV7-9
clone size: -

CDR3 protein: CSARDGSYISNIQYF
CDR3 DNA: TGCAGTGCTAGAGACGGTAGCTATATAAGCAACATTCAGTACTTC
J gene: TRBJ2-4
D gene: -
V gene: TRBV20-1
clone size: -

CDR3 protein: CASSRLSGTYNSPLHF
CDR3 DNA: TGTGCCAGCAGCCGCCTTTCCGGAACCTATAATTCACCCCTCCACTTT
J gene: TRBJ1-6
D gene: -
V gene: TRBV7-2
clone size: -

CDR3 protein: CASSVQGSNTEAFF
CDR3 DNA: TGTGCCAGCAGCGTACAGGGATCGAACACTGAAGCTTTCTTT
J gene: TRBJ1-1
D gene: -
V gene: TRBV14
clone size: -

CDR3 protein: CASSSRGWRSNQPQHF
CDR3 DNA: TGTGCCAGCAGCTCACGAGGGTGGAGAAGCAATCAGCCCCAGCATTTT
J gene: TRBJ1-5
D gene: -
V gene: TRBV21-1
clone size: -

CDR3 protein: CASSVDRVKQPQHF
CDR3 DNA: TGTGCCAGTAGTGTGGACAGGGTCAAGCAGCCCCAGCATTTT
J gene: TRBJ1-5
D gene: TRBD1
V gene: TRBV19
clone size: few

CDR3 protein: CATSDGGLGETQYF
CDR3 DNA: TGTGCCACCAGTGATGGGGGCCTCGGGGAGACCCAGTACTTC
J gene: TRBJ2-5
D gene: -
V gene: TRBV24-1
clone size: -

CDR3 protein: CASRPGRGRNTEAFF
CDR3 DNA: TGTGCCAGTAGACCAGGACGGGGGCGGAACACTGAAGCTTTCTTT
J gene: TRBJ1-1
D gene: -
V gene: TRBV19
clone size: -

CDR3 protein: CASTQDRGQVGYTF
CDR3 DNA: TGTGCCAGTACTCAAGACAGGGGGCAAGTGGGCTACACCTTC
J gene: TRBJ1-2
D gene: TRBD1
V gene: TRBV19
clone size: -

CDR3 protein: CSARDQDGLMNTEAFF
CDR3 DNA: TGCAGTGCTAGAGATCAGGACGGCCTAATGAACACTGAAGCTTTCTTT
J gene: TRBJ1-1
D gene: -
V gene: TRBV20-1
clone size: few

CDR3 protein: CASSDGRVTGELFF
CDR3 DNA: TGTGCCAGCAGTGACGGCAGGGTGACCGGGGAGCTGTTTTTT
J gene: TRBJ2-2
D gene: -
V gene: TRBV6-1
clone size: few

CDR3 protein: CATSRDSHSYNEQFF
CDR3 DNA: TGTGCCACCAGCAGGGACAGTCACTCCTACAATGAGCAGTTCTTC
J gene: TRBJ2-1
D gene: -
V gene: TRBV15
clone size: few